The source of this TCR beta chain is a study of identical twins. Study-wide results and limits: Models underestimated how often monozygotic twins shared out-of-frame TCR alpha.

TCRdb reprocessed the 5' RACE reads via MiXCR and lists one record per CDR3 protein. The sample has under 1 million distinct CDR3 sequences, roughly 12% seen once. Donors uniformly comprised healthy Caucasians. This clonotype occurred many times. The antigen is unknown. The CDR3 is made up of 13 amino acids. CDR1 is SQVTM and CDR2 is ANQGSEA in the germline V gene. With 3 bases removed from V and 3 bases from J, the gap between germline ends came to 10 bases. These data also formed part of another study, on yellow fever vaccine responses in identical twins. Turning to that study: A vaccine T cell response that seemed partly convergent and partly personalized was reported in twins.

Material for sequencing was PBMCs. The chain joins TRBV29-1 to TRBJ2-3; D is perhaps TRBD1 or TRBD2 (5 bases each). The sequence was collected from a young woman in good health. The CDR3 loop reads CSVEAGTTDTQYF. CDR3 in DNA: TGCAGCGTTGAGGCAGGGACGACAGATACGCAGTATTTT.